These 6 T cell receptor beta chains were all obtained from the same sample, sequenced in a study of long-term antiretroviral therapy in people with HIV. Runs used v3.0 of the immunoSEQ assay and were done at survey level. Profiling relied on immunoSEQ multiplex PCR, and the TCRdb table lists in-frame clones only, not all of them. In the table there are about 35,000 clones, just under 95% of which are singletons. The material sequenced was unsorted PBMCs, taken 4.1 years after starting antiretroviral therapy. The receptors were gathered from a woman between 45 and 65 years old with HIV.

The rearrangement links TRBV5-6 to TRBJ2-5, with 14 bases fitting TRBD2. Germline CDR1 and CDR2: SGHDT and YYEEEE. This CDR3 is built from 16 residues. J lost 5 bases, V lost 3 bases, and 6 bases had no gene match. This CDR3 reads CASSYIGTSGGETQYF. The CDR3 nucleotides read TGTGCCAGCAGCTACATCGGGACTAGCGGGGGCGAGACCCAGTACTTC. Based on the CDR3 plus reference TRBV5-6 and TRBJ2-5, the full variable domain is DAGVTQSPTHLIKTRGQQVTLRCSPKSGHDTVSWYQQALGQGPQFIFQYYEEEERQRGNFPDRFSGHQFPNYSSELNVNALLLGDSALYLCASSYIGTSGGETQYFGPGTRLLVL.

The rearrangement links TRBV7-9 to TRBJ2-7; 7 nucleotides match TRBD1. This CDR3 region has 14 residues. Germline V gives CDR1 SEHNR, CDR2 FQNEAQ (reference sequence). The ends lost 5 bases at V and 4 bases at J; junction bases unmatched: 8. This CDR3 is CASSTTQGVYEQYF. CDR3 sequence (DNA): TGTGCCAGCAGCACCACTCAGGGGGTTTACGAGCAGTACTTC.

The rearrangement joins TRBV5-4 to TRBJ1-2; 7 bases are a match to TRBD1. The CDR3 is made up of 16 amino acids. Germline values: CDR1 SGHNT, CDR2 YYREEE (reference sequence). The trim removed 0 bases at V and 4 bases at J, leaving 9 bases unmatched. This chain's CDR3 is CASSLGQGGGFYGYTF. The DNA of the CDR3 is TGTGCCAGCAGCTTGGGACAGGGAGGGGGATTCTATGGCTACACCTTC. The full variable domain, with the rest looked up from reference TRBV5-4 and TRBJ1-2, is ETGVTQSPTHLIKTRGQQVTLRCSSQSGHNTVSWYQQALGQGPQFIFQYYREEENGRGNFPPRFSGLQFPNYSSELNVNALELDDSALYLCASSLGQGGGFYGYTFGSGTRLTVV.

The chain is built from TRBV6-5 and TRBJ2-2, with D unresolved. This CDR3 comprises 13 residues. The germline V and J ends were trimmed by 6 bases and 7 bases, with 12 bases remaining between them. Germline CDR1 is MNHEY and CDR2 is SVGAGI. For the CDR3, the DNA is TGTGCCAGCAGGTCATCGTCGGTCGGGGAGCTGTTTTTT. As protein: CASRSSSVGELFF.

V gene TRBV6-1 combines with J gene TRBJ1-2; D is unresolved. Germline CDR1 reads MNHNS; CDR2 reads SASEGT. Deletions cut 0 bases from V and 1 base from J, with 9 bases between. The CDR3 length is 15 residues. The CDR3 DNA sequence: TGTGCCAGCAGTGAAGCCCGGAGAGTTAACTATGGCTACACCTTC. Translating gives CASSEARRVNYGYTF.

This clone was found once. CDR3 amino acids: CASSFRDRAVDTQYF. DNA for the CDR3: TGTGCCAGCAGCTTCCGAGACAGGGCTGTAGATACGCAGTATTTT. The V and J genes are TRBV5-6 and TRBJ2-3, with 7 bases identical to TRBD1. There are 15 residues in the CDR3. Unmatched junction bases numbered 8, after V lost 2 bases and J lost 5 bases. Germline values: CDR1 SGHDT, CDR2 YYEEEE.